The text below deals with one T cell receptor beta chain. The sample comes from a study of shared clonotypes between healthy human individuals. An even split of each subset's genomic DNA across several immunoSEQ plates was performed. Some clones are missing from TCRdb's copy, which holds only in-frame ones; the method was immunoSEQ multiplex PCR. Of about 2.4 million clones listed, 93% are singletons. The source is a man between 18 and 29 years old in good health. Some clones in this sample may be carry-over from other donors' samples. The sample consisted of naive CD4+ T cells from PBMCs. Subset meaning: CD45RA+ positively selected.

CDR3: CASSLRSGGMYEQYF. In nucleotides, the CDR3 is TGTGCCAGCAGCTTAAGGTCGGGGGGCATGTACGAGCAGTACTTC. The rearrangement links TRBV7-3 to TRBJ2-7; maybe TRBD2 (7 bases). Trimming cost V 1 base and J 4 bases, with 14 bases left between them. Germline assignment: CDR1 SGHTA and CDR2 FQGTGA. This CDR3 region has 15 residues.